This TCR beta chain originates from a study of post-analysis software for immune sequencing data. Findings and caveats of the study: Compared with controls, patients had more of 4 or 5 TRBV segments, including TRBV5-6, TRBV5-1 and TRBV20-1.

Germline-derived CDR1 and CDR2 are MNHNS and SASEGT. Trimming stripped 6 bases from V and 6 bases from J, with 22 bases between. The CDR3 sequence is 16 residues long. This clonotype has a handful of counts. The antigen is unknown. Unique molecular identifiers were carried by the TCR beta cDNA libraries. With roughly 1 to 10 million T cells as the source, about half a million cDNA molecules resulted. TCRdb passed the PCR reads through MiXCR, listing each CDR3 protein once. The data show 650,000 to 850,000 distinct CDR3 sequences, with about 57% seen just once and roughly 4.4% held by the top ten. The J gene is TRBJ2-3, the V gene TRBV6-1; D assignment may be TRBD1 or TRBD2 (7 bases each). Sequenced: blood. The TCR comes from a girl under 18 with multiple sclerosis. CDR3 bases: TGTGCCAGCAGCCAAGGGAGGGGGCGAGTCTCCGATACGCAGTATTTT. Translated: CASSQGRGRVSDTQYF.